The 27 T cell receptor beta chains presented below share a single source sample, sequenced in a study of T cell changes during pregnancy in multiple sclerosis (dated by TCRdb to between 2018 and 2021). The library came from the immunoSEQ multiplex PCR assay. TCRdb took this table from immuneACCESS and kept in-frame rearrangements with V and J called. Such tables lack part of the clones; where checked against another copy, unresolved V genes explain under half of the gap, and the rest is unexplained. The sample table holds approximately 51,000 clones, of which 90% to 95% were seen once. 0.58% of the sample is held by the ten biggest clonotypes. Sequences were derived from CD4+ T cells from peripheral blood mononuclear cells, sampled in the second trimester of pregnancy. The receptors stem from a female donor with multiple sclerosis, enrolled in a pregnancy study.

The rearrangement joins TRBV29-1 to TRBJ2-3, with D hard to call. The CDR3 is made up of 12 amino acids. CDR1 is SQVTM, CDR2 ANQGSEA, per germline. The V and J ends lost 7 bases and 2 bases respectively, with 10 bases between them. CDR3 in amino acids: CSGKRPTDTQYF. The CDR3 region has the DNA TGCAGCGGTAAGCGACCCACAGATACGCAGTATTTT.

The rearrangement joins TRBV19 to TRBJ2-6; D is possibly TRBD1 (5 bases). The CDR3 covers 17 residues. Germline V lookup: CDR1 LNHDA, CDR2 SQIVND (reference sequence). V lost 2 bases to trimming and J lost 1 base, with 12 bases between them. CDR3 region: CASSIKTAQSGANVLTF. For the CDR3, the DNA is TGTGCCAGTAGTATAAAGACAGCCCAATCTGGGGCCAACGTCCTGACTTTC.

The CDR3 spells CASSRDGYTF. CDR3 coding DNA: TGTGCCAGCAGCAGGGATGGCTACACCTTC. V usage is TRBV6-6 and J usage is TRBJ1-2; the D gene is possibly TRBD1 (5 bases). The V end was cut by 6 bases, the J end by 6 bases, with 5 bases between. Germline CDR1 and CDR2: MNHNY and SVGAGI (reference sequence). CDR3 length equals 10 residues.

The genes are TRBV5-1 and TRBJ2-1; D possibly corresponds to TRBD1 (5 bases). The CDR3 loop spans 17 amino acids. V lost 4 bases to trimming and J lost 0 bases, with 17 bases between them. CDR1 SGHRS and CDR2 YFSETQ come from the germline V gene. The CDR3 coding sequence is TGCGCCAGCAGCGTGGGGCTGGGGCCAAGCTCCTACAATGAGCAGTTCTTC. This encodes CASSVGLGPSSYNEQFF. The variable domain in full, with the rest retrieved from reference TRBV5-1 and TRBJ2-1, is KAGVTQTPRYLIKTRGQQVTLSCSPISGHRSVSWYQQTPGQGLQFLFEYFSETQRNKGNFPGRFSGRQFSNSRSEMNVSTLELGDSALYLCASSVGLGPSSYNEQFFGPGTRLTVL.

This chain links TRBV7-8 with TRBJ1-2, with D unclear. CDR3 size: 14 residues. From germline, CDR1 is SGHVS and CDR2 FQNEAQ. Trimming stripped 1 base from V and 0 bases from J, with 6 bases between. This chain's CDR3 is CASSLGDSNYGYTF. The DNA of the CDR3 is TGTGCCAGCAGCTTAGGAGACTCTAACTATGGCTACACCTTC.

The chain couples TRBV29-1 to TRBJ2-3; the match to TRBD2 covers 7 bases. Germline V gives CDR1 SQVTM, CDR2 ANQGSEA. V shed 2 bases and J 12 bases; nucleotides not matched to a gene: 5. The length of the CDR3 is 11 residues. The CDR3 protein is CSVERSGAQYF. In nucleotides, the CDR3 is TGCAGCGTTGAACGGAGCGGGGCCCAGTATTTT.

This rearrangement joins TRBV6-5 to TRBJ1-2, with D possibly being TRBD1 (6 bases). Trimming took 7 bases from V and 5 from J, leaving 20 bases between them. CDR3 length: 15 residues. The V gene's germline CDR1 is MNHEY and CDR2 SVGAGI. CDR3 amino acids: CASMGGPSFLYGYTF. For the CDR3, the DNA is TGTGCCAGCATGGGGGGGCCCTCCTTCTTATATGGCTACACCTTC.

The chain links TRBV30 to TRBJ1-1, with 9 bases that match TRBD1. Germline loops: CDR1 GTSNPN, CDR2 SVGIG (reference sequence). This CDR3 is 13 amino acids long. J lost 5 bases, V lost 5 bases, and 6 bases had no gene match. CDR3 DNA: TGTGCCTGGGACAGGGGGACTCAAACTGAAGCTTTCTTT. This translates into CAWDRGTQTEAFF.

The chain links TRBV5-1 to TRBJ1-5, with D perhaps matching TRBD1 (5 bases). CDR3 length: 13 amino acids. V was cut by 1 base and J by 6 bases, with 8 bases left in between. Germline CDR1 is SGHRS and CDR2 is YFSETQ. The CDR3 coding sequence is TGCGCCAGCAGCTTGAGTCAGGGTCAGCCCCAGCATTTT. Amino acids: CASSLSQGQPQHF.

V usage is TRBV5-1 and J usage is TRBJ2-5; 11 bases map to TRBD2. V lost 4 bases, J lost 1 base, and 12 bases stayed unmatched. This CDR3 has 18 residues. Germline assignment: CDR1 SGHRS and CDR2 YFSETQ. Here the CDR3 reads CASSRSTSGVTTQETQYF. The DNA for the CDR3 is TGCGCCAGCAGCCGATCGACTAGCGGGGTAACTACCCAAGAGACCCAGTACTTC.

J is TRBJ1-1 and V is TRBV6-1; 11 nucleotides line up with TRBD1. Germline V CDR1 and CDR2: MNHNS, SASEGT. The CDR3 spans 15 residues. The V and J ends lost 7 bases and 1 base, in that order; junction bases with no gene match: 5. CDR3 bases: TGTGCCAGCAAACCCGGACAGGGGGCGAACACTGAAGCTTTCTTT. It yields the protein CASKPGQGANTEAFF.

The chain is built from TRBV2 and TRBJ2-3; 9 positions agree with TRBD2. The trim removed 3 bases at V and 6 bases at J, leaving 16 bases unmatched. In germline, CDR1 is SNHLY, CDR2 FYNNEI. This CDR3 comprises 18 residues. This CDR3 reads CASSEASGVALKRDTQYF. In DNA form, the CDR3 reads TGTGCCAGCAGTGAGGCTAGCGGGGTAGCCCTCAAAAGGGATACGCAGTATTTT. Full variable domain (outside the CDR3, taken from reference TRBV2 and TRBJ2-3): EPEVTQTPSHQVTQMGQEVILRCVPISNHLYFYWYRQILGQKVEFLVSFYNNEISEKSEIFDDQFSVERPDGSNFTLKIRSTKLEDSAMYFCASSEASGVALKRDTQYFGPGTRLTVL.

The chain joins TRBV6-1 to TRBJ2-1, with 7 positions matching TRBD1. The CDR3 is 15 residues long. Trimming removed 6 bases from V and 4 bases from J; junction bases left unmatched: 9. The germline gives CDR1 MNHNS, CDR2 SASEGT. The CDR3 here is CASSRDRVAYNEQFF. The CDR3 nucleotides are TGTGCCAGCAGCCGCGACAGGGTTGCATACAATGAGCAGTTCTTC.

This chain connects TRBV7-2 to TRBJ1-2; 7 bases match TRBD1. This CDR3 contains 13 residues. V lost 5 bases to trimming and J lost 6 bases; unmatched junction nucleotides: 6. Germline V lookup: CDR1 SGHTA, CDR2 FQGNSA. The CDR3 DNA reads TGTGCCAGCAGCCCCTCCAGGGGGGATGGCTACACCTTC. This encodes CASSPSRGDGYTF.

The chain employs TRBV25-1 and TRBJ2-6; D is unclear. Germline V CDR1 and CDR2: MGHDK, SYGVNS. This CDR3 has 18 amino acids. V lost 6 bases, J lost 0 bases, and 18 bases lay in between. The CDR3: CASSVYETSYSGANVLTF. The DNA for the CDR3 is TGTGCCAGCAGCGTTTATGAGACATCCTACTCTGGGGCCAACGTCCTGACTTTC.

V is TRBV5-4 and J is TRBJ1-4; D perhaps matches TRBD1 (5 bases). Trimming stripped 4 bases from V and 6 bases from J, with 16 bases between. This CDR3 has 15 residues. From germline, CDR1 is SGHNT and CDR2 YYREEE (reference sequence). Written as DNA, the CDR3 is TGTGCCAGCAGCACCACCACGGCAGGGTATGAAAAACTGTTTTTT. It is translated as CASSTTTAGYEKLFF.

V gene TRBV10-3 combines with J gene TRBJ2-2; maybe TRBD1 (6 bases). The CDR3 is made up of 18 amino acids. Germline V lookup: CDR1 ENHRY, CDR2 SYGVKD. The V end was cut by 4 bases, the J end by 0 bases, with 18 bases between. The CDR3 protein is CAISGRTLGGANTGELFF. CDR3 DNA: TGTGCCATCAGTGGTAGGACGTTAGGGGGAGCGAACACCGGGGAGCTGTTTTTT.

The chain links TRBV27 to TRBJ1-6, with a weak D call TRBD1 (6 bases). Germline V gene lookup returns CDR1 MNHEY and CDR2 SMNVEV (reference sequence). Trimming pared 5 bases from V and 4 bases from J, leaving 12 bases between. This CDR3 has 15 residues. The CDR3 is CASSVGTPYNSPLHF. The CDR3 nucleotides read TGTGCCAGCAGTGTGGGGACACCTTATAATTCACCCCTCCACTTT.

The J gene is TRBJ1-4, the V gene TRBV18; 7 bases align to TRBD1. The CDR3 is 14 amino acids. V lost 1 base to trimming and J lost 10 bases; unmatched junction nucleotides: 6. Germline CDR1 KGHSH, CDR2 LQKENI. CDR3 in amino acids: CASSPLKGAGKLFF. In DNA, the CDR3 is TGTGCCAGCTCACCACTGAAGGGGGCTGGAAAACTGTTTTTT. The whole variable domain, filled in from reference TRBV18 and TRBJ1-4, reads NAGVMQNPRHLVRRRGQEARLRCSPMKGHSHVYWYRQLPEEGLKFMVYLQKENIIDESGMPKERFSAEFPKEGPSILRIQQVVRGDSAAYFCASSPLKGAGKLFFGSGTQLSVL.

V is TRBV4-1 and J is TRBJ1-4; weak D call: TRBD1 (6 bases). The CDR3 extends over 15 amino acids. Trimming pared 4 bases from V and 8 bases from J, leaving 17 bases between. CDR1 is MGHRA, CDR2 YSYEKL, per germline. In DNA form, the CDR3 reads TGCGCCAGCAGCCTGGAAGGGGGATTAGGCGAAAAACTGTTTTTT. Residues: CASSLEGGLGEKLFF.

The V call is TRBV7-3, the J call TRBJ1-2; TRBD1 matches at 7 bases. V shed 7 bases and J 0 bases; nucleotides not matched to a gene: 8. This CDR3 is 15 amino acids long. The germline gives CDR1 SGHTA, CDR2 FQGTGA. The CDR3 nucleotides are TGTGCCAGCATCGAGGGGGCAGTATCTAACTATGGCTACACCTTC. Protein: CASIEGAVSNYGYTF.

The chain is built from TRBV6-1 and TRBJ2-7; tentatively, D is TRBD2 (6 bases). This CDR3 has 16 amino acids. Trimming removed 4 bases from V and 0 bases from J, with 16 bases in between. Germline V CDR1 and CDR2: MNHNS, SASEGT. This chain's CDR3 is CASSGARPRGSYEQYF. The DNA for the CDR3 is TGTGCCAGCAGTGGGGCCCGGCCGCGGGGCTCCTACGAGCAGTACTTC.

The J gene is TRBJ1-6, the V gene TRBV20-1; D unclear. The ends were cut back, 3 bases at V and 7 bases at J, with 4 bases in the middle. This CDR3 spans 11 amino acids. Germline V lookup: CDR1 DFQATT, CDR2 SNEGSKA (reference sequence). CDR3 region: CSASENSPLHF. The CDR3 DNA follows: TGCAGTGCTAGCGAGAATTCACCCCTCCACTTT.

This clone was observed a single time. The chain is built from TRBV4-3 and TRBJ2-6, with TRBD1 matching over 7 bases. CDR3 length equals 15 residues. Germline CDR1 LGHNA, CDR2 YSLEER. With 6 bases clipped from V and 4 bases from J, the junction kept 6 bases outside the gene matches. CDR3 protein: CASSKTGLGANVLTF. The CDR3 DNA reads as TGCGCCAGCAGTAAGACAGGGTTAGGGGCCAACGTCCTGACTTTC.

V gene TRBV7-2 combines with J gene TRBJ1-5; 9 bases fit TRBD1. V trimming: 0 bases; J trimming: 6 bases; junction bases outside the gene matches: 6. This CDR3 is built from 16 residues. Germline loops: CDR1 SGHTA, CDR2 FQGNSA. CDR3: CASSLAGTGNGQPQHF. The CDR3 bases are TGTGCCAGCAGCTTAGCAGGGACAGGGAACGGTCAGCCCCAGCATTTT.

J is TRBJ1-6 and V is TRBV9; a possible D gene is TRBD1 (5 bases). The CDR3 length is 15 residues. Germline-derived CDR1 and CDR2 are SGDLS and YYNGEE. The V gene lost 3 bases and the J gene lost 7 bases, with 14 bases spanning the gap. The CDR3, as DNA: TGTGCCAGCAGCGCCGCGGGCCGGGGGAATTCACCCCTCCACTTT. Translation: CASSAAGRGNSPLHF.

This clone was detected only once. The chain employs TRBV12-5 and TRBJ1-3; the match to TRBD1 covers 9 bases. The CDR3 has 14 amino acids. J gave up 4 bases and V 6 bases, and 4 bases lay outside the gene matches. CDR1 and CDR2 (germline): LGHNT, FRNRAP. The CDR3 reads CASGMTGGGNTIYF. The CDR3 coding sequence is TGTGCTAGTGGCATGACAGGGGGAGGAAACACCATATATTTT.